This record concerns one T cell receptor (beta chain) sequence. Its antigen is unidentified. Repertoires were generated with immunoSEQ multiplex PCR, while TCRdb's copy carries only in-frame clones and drops some. The profile shows some 140,000 clones, around 90% of them singletons. The data are from a study of T cell responses to AZD1222 COVID-19 vaccine. Study at large: Second-dose timings of about 4 or about 12 weeks were pooled.

The V gene's germline CDR1 is MDHEN and CDR2 SYDVKM. V was shortened by 1 base and J by 2 bases, with 21 bases between the two germline ends. This CDR3 contains 19 residues. Notes on the study in general: Most donors were white British and more were female, and clonal diversity was possibly underestimated. A reported finding is that nearly half of spike-specific TCRs target unmutated variant regions. The span of vaccine-associated CD4 TCRs extended across spike, with dominance at 160-218 and 743-854.

V gene TRBV28 combines with J gene TRBJ2-1; no firm D call. The source is an adult in good health. The sample in question was peripheral blood, obtained on day 0 of AZD1222 vaccination. Written as DNA, the CDR3 is TGTGCCAGCAGTTTATTTCCCTCTAAGGATTTGGGTACCTACAATGAGCAGTTCTTC. This gives the protein CASSLFPSKDLGTYNEQFF.